One and the same sample provided the 18 T cell receptor beta chains below, sequenced in a study of blood T cell repertoires in COVID-19. Generated by immunoSEQ multiplex PCR, the TCRdb table keeps only in-frame clones and is missing some. The sample has 330,000 or so clones, 80% to 90% seen once. Sequences were obtained from peripheral blood. The source of these receptors is a man in his thirties or forties with COVID-19, enrolled during active disease.

The gene calls are TRBV2 and TRBJ2-7, with TRBD1 matching over 9 bases. V dropped 6 bases and J dropped 1; count of bases not matched to a gene: 4. The CDR3 runs to 14 residues. Germline-derived CDR1 and CDR2 are SNHLY and FYNNEI. CDR3 in DNA: TGTGCCAGCAGGGGGGACAGGGCATCCTACGAGCAGTACTTC. Translated: CASRGDRASYEQYF.

The rearrangement joins TRBV4-1 to TRBJ2-7; tentatively, D is TRBD1 (5 bases). The CDR3 runs 15 residues. The V end lost 1 base, the J end lost 1 base, and 11 bases lay between the germline ends. Germline CDR1 reads MGHRA; CDR2 reads YSYEKL. The CDR3 nucleotides are TGCGCCAGCAGCCAAGGTGAACAGGAATCCTACGAGCAGTACTTC. This translates into CASSQGEQESYEQYF.

CDR3 amino acids: CASSAEPLNTGELFF. CDR3 nucleotide sequence: TGTGCCAGCAGCGCCGAGCCCCTGAACACCGGGGAGCTGTTTTTT. The chain employs TRBV9 and TRBJ2-2; D not certain. The CDR3 sequence is 15 residues long. Trimming removed 3 bases from V and 1 base from J, with 10 bases in between. Germline values: CDR1 SGDLS, CDR2 YYNGEE.

The CDR3 DNA reads TGTGCCAGCAGCTCACCCGGGACAGGGAGGTATTTT. Translation: CASSSPGTGRYF. The chain employs TRBV5-4 and TRBJ2-3, with TRBD1 matching 9 bases. CDR1 is SGHNT and CDR2 is YYREEE in the germline V gene (reference sequence). The junction had 7 bases not matched to a gene; V was cut back by 3 bases and J by 14 bases. The CDR3 loop spans 12 amino acids.

The genes are TRBV6-1 and TRBJ2-3, with 7 bases identical to TRBD1. The J segment lost 2 bases and the V segment lost 2 bases, leaving 7 bases of the junction unmatched. The germline CDR1 and CDR2 sequences are MNHNS and SASEGT. CDR3 length: 16 amino acids. This CDR3 is CASSEPFGQATDTQYF. The CDR3 DNA is TGTGCCAGCAGTGAACCTTTCGGACAGGCCACAGATACGCAGTATTTT.

V and J are TRBV7-2 and TRBJ2-7, with a tentative D call TRBD1 (6 bases). Trimming took off 2 bases at V and 6 bases at J, with 11 bases between the two ends. This CDR3 is built from 13 residues. Germline loops: CDR1 SGHTA, CDR2 FQGNSA. The CDR3 reads CASSLRQGPEQYF. DNA for the CDR3: TGTGCCAGCAGCTTACGCCAGGGGCCCGAGCAGTACTTC.

The chain joins TRBV7-6 to TRBJ2-2; 10 nucleotides line up with TRBD2. The CDR3 has 16 amino acids. V lost 2 bases, J lost 7 bases, and 7 bases stayed unmatched. Germline V CDR1 and CDR2: SGHVS, FNYEAQ. The CDR3 loop reads CASSLLAGGLGGELFF. The CDR3 bases are TGTGCCAGCAGCTTATTAGCGGGAGGATTAGGCGGGGAGCTGTTTTTT.

The rearrangement uses TRBV19 and TRBJ2-7, with 7 bases identical to TRBD1. The V segment lost 1 base and the J segment 0 bases; nucleotides outside the gene matches: 12. The germline gives CDR1 LNHDA, CDR2 SQIVND (reference sequence). The CDR3 length is 18 residues. CDR3 nucleotide sequence: TGTGCCAGTAGTATAGGCCCTCTCAGACAGGGCTTCTCCTACGAGCAGTACTTC. This translates into CASSIGPLRQGFSYEQYF.

V usage is TRBV6-5 and J usage is TRBJ1-1; weak D call: TRBD1 (5 bases). Looked up from germline, CDR1 is MNHEY and CDR2 is SVGAGI. This CDR3 has 11 amino acids. The germline V and J ends were trimmed by 6 bases and 7 bases, with 9 bases remaining between them. In DNA form, the CDR3 reads TGTGCCAGCAGCGGGGGAGTTGAAGCTTTCTTT. Its translation is CASSGGVEAFF.

The chain has TRBV7-3 and TRBJ1-1; D unresolved. This CDR3 has 15 residues. Germline CDR1 and CDR2: SGHTA and FQGTGA. V lost 3 bases and J lost 1, with 12 bases in between. CDR3 region: CASSLQQQPNTEAFF. The CDR3, as DNA: TGTGCCAGCAGCTTGCAGCAACAGCCGAACACTGAAGCTTTCTTT.

The rearrangement joins TRBV18 to TRBJ1-2; perhaps TRBD1 as D (6 bases). The CDR3 length is 15 residues. The V end lost 3 bases, the J end lost 8 bases, and 19 bases lay between the germline ends. Germline CDR1 reads KGHSH; CDR2 reads LQKENI. The CDR3 nucleotides read TGTGCCAGCTCACCCGAGACAGGAACTCAACGGGGCTACACCTTC. The encoded protein is CASSPETGTQRGYTF.

This clone was observed many times. The chain uses TRBV30 and TRBJ2-7; 7 bases align to TRBD2. The CDR3 length is 11 residues. Germline CDR1 is GTSNPN and CDR2 is SVGIG (reference sequence). CDR3: CATGGPYEQYF. In DNA, the CDR3 is TGTGCGACGGGGGGACCCTACGAGCAGTACTTC.

CDR3 nucleotides: TGTGCCAGCAGGGCGGGACTAGTTCCAGAGACCCAGTACTTC. Encoded protein: CASRAGLVPETQYF. The rearrangement links TRBV7-2 to TRBJ2-5; 8 bases match TRBD2. The CDR3 length is 14 residues. Germline V gene data show CDR1 as SGHTA and CDR2 as FQGNSA. Germline trimming cut 6 bases from V and 4 bases from J; bases unmatched to any gene: 7.

As DNA, the CDR3 is TGTGCCAGCAGCCACGGACAATATGGCTACACCTTC. Its translation: CASSHGQYGYTF. This chain uses TRBV3-1 (or the pseudogene TRBV3-2) with TRBJ1-2, with TRBD1 as a possible D gene (5 bases). V gave up 3 bases and J gave up 5 bases, with 7 bases separating them. Germline V gene data show CDR1 as LGHDT and CDR2 as YNNKEL (reference sequence). This CDR3 is 12 amino acids long.

The genes are TRBV7-8 and TRBJ1-2; D is undetermined. CDR3 length equals 15 residues. V lost 3 bases, J lost 2 bases, and 13 bases lay in between. The germline gives CDR1 SGHVS, CDR2 FQNEAQ. The CDR3 nucleotides read TGTGCCAGCAGCTTGGTGACATCTGCCAACTATGGCTACACCTTC. This translates into CASSLVTSANYGYTF.

This chain uses TRBV9 with TRBJ1-2; 9 nucleotides line up with TRBD1. The CDR3 contains 14 residues. Germline lookup yields CDR1 SGDLS and CDR2 YYNGEE. V gave up 4 bases and J gave up 6 bases; unmatched junction bases: 7. The CDR3 loop is CASSSDRGVNGYTF. The CDR3 bases are TGTGCCAGCAGCTCGGACAGGGGCGTCAATGGCTACACCTTC.

V usage is TRBV7-8 and J usage is TRBJ2-2, with 10 bases aligning to TRBD1. The CDR3 is made up of 16 amino acids. J lost 4 bases, V lost 2 bases, and 4 bases had no gene match. Germline V lookup: CDR1 SGHVS, CDR2 FQNEAQ. DNA for the CDR3: TGTGCCAGCAGCTTAAGACAGGGGGCGGTCACCGGGGAGCTGTTTTTT. It specifies CASSLRQGAVTGELFF.

The V and J genes are TRBV9 and TRBJ2-2, with D possibly TRBD2 on 5 matching bases. V was pared by 4 bases and J by 7 bases, with 14 bases between. CDR1 SGDLS and CDR2 YYNGEE come from the germline V gene. The CDR3 is 14 residues long. CDR3 sequence: CASSPLRDHGELFF. DNA for the CDR3: TGTGCCAGCAGCCCCCTGAGGGATCACGGGGAGCTGTTTTTT.